Listed below are T cell receptor beta chains from one sample, sequenced in a study of breast tumors, draining lymph nodes, adjacent tissues. TCRdb reanalysed the multiplex PCR reads using MiXCR and keeps one entry per CDR3 protein. The sample yields 85,000 to 130,000 distinct CDR3 sequences, more than 30% seen once. Sequencing used axillary lymph node tissue. These receptors all stem from a female donor with breast cancer. Some clones in this sample may be carry-over from other donors' samples. The CDR3 runs from the conserved cysteine through the conserved F or W. Fields, in order: J gene, clone size, V gene, D gene, CDR3 DNA, CDR3 protein. D genes are given only for firm matches. Rows give clone size only sometimes, using once, few, many, or a class for an expanded clone.

J: TRBJ2-1; size: many; V: TRBV28; D: -; DNA: TGTGCCAGCAGTTTGGGGGGCAGGGGATTTCTAGGGGAGTTCTTC; CDR3: CASSLGGRGFLGEFF
J: TRBJ1-2; size: many; V: TRBV18; D: -; DNA: TGTGCCAGCTCACCGTCGGGGGAAAACTATGGCTACACCTTC; CDR3: CASSPSGENYGYTF
J: TRBJ2-3; size: many; V: TRBV12-3/TRBV12-4; D: -; DNA: TGTGCCAGCAGTTTAAGTACTGCTCCTAGCACAGATACGCAGTATTTT; CDR3: CASSLSTAPSTDTQYF
J: TRBJ1-1; size: -; V: TRBV18; D: -; DNA: TGTGCCAGCTCACCAAACCCACCCGGGGTCAGTGGGGGTTCCACTGAAGCTTTCTTT; CDR3: CASSPNPPGVSGGSTEAFF
J: TRBJ2-3; size: many; V: TRBV20-1; D: -; DNA: TGCAGTGCTAGAGATGCAGGGTTTACAGATACGCAGTATTTT; CDR3: CSARDAGFTDTQYF
J: TRBJ1-1; size: few; V: TRBV6-5; D: -; DNA: TGTGCCAGCAGTTTAAACAGGGACGCGGAGGCTTTCTTT; CDR3: CASSLNRDAEAFF
J: TRBJ1-2; size: once; V: TRBV6-2/TRBV6-3; D: TRBD1; DNA: TGTGCCAGCAGTCACCGGACAGGTAACCATGGCTACACCTTC; CDR3: CASSHRTGNHGYTF
J: TRBJ2-1; size: many; V: TRBV7-9; D: TRBD1; DNA: TGTGCCAGCAGCGCATCCGGGACAGCGTACAATGAGCAGTTCTTC; CDR3: CASSASGTAYNEQFF
J: TRBJ1-1; size: few; V: TRBV7-3; D: -; DNA: TGTGCCAGCAGCTCCACGGGCCCCCATACGGGCACTGAAGCTTTCTTT; CDR3: CASSSTGPHTGTEAFF
J: TRBJ1-2; size: many; V: TRBV20-1; D: -; DNA: TGCAATGCTAGAGATACCGCCAGGGATGATGGCTACACCTTC; CDR3: CNARDTARDDGYTF
J: TRBJ2-5; size: many; V: TRBV24-1; D: -; DNA: TGTGCCACCGGAGGGGGGGGCCAAGAGACCCAGTACTTC; CDR3: CATGGGGQETQYF
J: TRBJ1-6; size: -; V: TRBV7-9; D: -; DNA: TGTGCCAGCAGCTTGCCCTCTAGAGGAGTGGCAGAGGGTCTCACTCCCCTCCACTTT; CDR3: CASSLPSRGVAEGLTPLHF
J: TRBJ2-7; size: many; V: TRBV20-1; D: TRBD2; DNA: TGCAGTGCTAGAGGGGGGCGGGGGGGCTCCGAGCAGTACTTC; CDR3: CSARGGRGGSEQYF
J: TRBJ1-5; size: many; V: TRBV6-1; D: TRBD1; DNA: TGTGCCAGCAGTGAAGAGGAGGGGACAGGAGCGTTTAGCAATCAGCCCCAGCATTTT; CDR3: CASSEEEGTGAFSNQPQHF
J: TRBJ1-2; size: many; V: TRBV6-2/TRBV6-3; D: -; DNA: TGTGCCAGCAGTCCGTCGGGGGAGAACTACTATGGCTACACCTTC; CDR3: CASSPSGENYYGYTF
J: TRBJ1-2; size: many; V: TRBV5-6; D: -; DNA: TGTGCCAGCAGGTTGGACAGACCGAACTATGGCTACACCTTC; CDR3: CASRLDRPNYGYTF
J: TRBJ2-1; size: -; V: TRBV15; D: TRBD2; DNA: TGTGCCACCAGCGGGACTAGCGGGAACGGCAATGAGCAGTTCTTC; CDR3: CATSGTSGNGNEQFF
J: TRBJ2-3; size: many; V: TRBV7-3; D: -; DNA: TGTGCCAGCAGCTTTAGGGCCGTAGATACGCAGTATTTT; CDR3: CASSFRAVDTQYF
J: TRBJ1-2; size: many; V: TRBV5-1; D: -; DNA: TGCGCCAGCAGCTTGGTAATAGGGGCGCGTCAGAGTGGCTACACCTTC; CDR3: CASSLVIGARQSGYTF
J: TRBJ1-2; size: -; V: TRBV13; D: TRBD1; DNA: TGTGCCAGCAGCTTAGGCCGGGACAGGGGGCCGAATGGCTACACCTTC; CDR3: CASSLGRDRGPNGYTF
J: TRBJ2-1; size: many; V: TRBV9; D: TRBD2; DNA: TGTGCCAGCAGCGTAGGCGGGAGGGCCGTATACAATGAGCAGTTCTTC; CDR3: CASSVGGRAVYNEQFF
J: TRBJ1-2; size: many; V: TRBV5-6; D: -; DNA: TGTGCCAGCAGCCCCGTTTTTTCGGGCAGGGGTTATTATGGCTACACCTTC; CDR3: CASSPVFSGRGYYGYTF
J: TRBJ2-3; size: many; V: TRBV7-2; D: -; DNA: TGTGCCAGCAGCTTAGCGCAAGCCGTACGTACGCAGTATTTT; CDR3: CASSLAQAVRTQYF
J: TRBJ2-1; size: -; V: TRBV7-2; D: TRBD2; DNA: TGTGCCAGCAGCCGTACCTCCAGCGGGAGTACATATGAGCAGTTCTTC; CDR3: CASSRTSSGSTYEQFF
J: TRBJ2-5; size: -; V: TRBV15; D: TRBD2; DNA: TGTGCCACCAGCAGAATGGGGACTAGCGGCCCTCGTGGGGAGACCCAGTACTTC; CDR3: CATSRMGTSGPRGETQYF
J: TRBJ2-1; size: many; V: TRBV7-9; D: -; DNA: TGTGCCAGCAGCCCCCCGGGGGCGATTCTGGGAAATGAGCAGTTCTTC; CDR3: CASSPPGAILGNEQFF
J: TRBJ1-2; size: -; V: TRBV6-2/TRBV6-3; D: TRBD1; DNA: TGTGCCAGCAGTCACTCGAAGGCCGGGACAGGGCATGGCTACACCTTC; CDR3: CASSHSKAGTGHGYTF
J: TRBJ2-1; size: once; V: TRBV11-1; D: TRBD1; DNA: TGTGCCAGCAGCTTGGGTCAGGGGGTGTACAATGAGCAGTTCTTC; CDR3: CASSLGQGVYNEQFF
J: TRBJ2-6; size: many; V: TRBV3-1; D: -; DNA: TGTGCCAGCAGCCAGACCTTATTCTCTGGGGCCAACGTCCTGACTTTC; CDR3: CASSQTLFSGANVLTF
J: TRBJ2-1; size: -; V: TRBV20-1; D: TRBD2; DNA: TGCAGTGCCGCCACTAGCGGGAGGGCCAATGAGCAGTTCTTC; CDR3: CSAATSGRANEQFF
J: TRBJ2-7; size: -; V: TRBV29-1; D: TRBD2; DNA: TGCAGCGTTACCGCGGGGGGCACCTACGAGCAGTACTTC; CDR3: CSVTAGGTYEQYF
J: TRBJ2-1; size: many; V: TRBV5-1; D: TRBD1; DNA: TGCGCCAGCAGCCTACTTACAGGGGGCTACAATGAGCAGTTCTTC; CDR3: CASSLLTGGYNEQFF
J: TRBJ2-2; size: -; V: TRBV9; D: -; DNA: TGTGCCAGCAGCGTACGACTCCACACAGGGAACACCGGGGAGCTGTACTTC; CDR3: CASSVRLHTGNTGELYF
J: TRBJ2-3; size: -; V: TRBV9; D: -; DNA: TGTGCCAGCAGCGTAGACGGGGGCCAGTATTTT; CDR3: CASSVDGGQYF
J: TRBJ1-1; size: -; V: TRBV9; D: TRBD1; DNA: TGTGCCAGCAGCCGCGACAGGGGGCGGACTGAAGCTTTCTTT; CDR3: CASSRDRGRTEAFF
J: TRBJ2-5; size: many; V: TRBV9; D: -; DNA: TGTGCCAGCAGCGGTCCCTCGGAGGGGGGTACCGAGACCCAGTACTTC; CDR3: CASSGPSEGGTETQYF
J: TRBJ2-3; size: many; V: TRBV6-6; D: -; DNA: TGTGCCAGCAGTTACCTTCAGGGGGAGGTTACGCAGTATTTT; CDR3: CASSYLQGEVTQYF
J: TRBJ2-3; size: many; V: TRBV11-2; D: TRBD2; DNA: TGTGCCAGCAGCTTACGGTGGACTAGCGGGCAAATAGATACGCAGTATTTT; CDR3: CASSLRWTSGQIDTQYF
J: TRBJ2-1; size: -; V: TRBV2; D: TRBD2; DNA: TGTGCCAGCTGGGGGACTAGCGGGAGTGGAACGTCACGTGAGCAGTTCTTC; CDR3: CASWGTSGSGTSREQFF
J: TRBJ2-2; size: many; V: TRBV5-1; D: TRBD1; DNA: TGCGCCAGCAGCTTGGGGTCAGGGGGTCGCACCGGGGAGCTGTTTTTT; CDR3: CASSLGSGGRTGELFF
J: TRBJ1-2; size: many; V: TRBV20-1; D: TRBD1; DNA: TGCAGTGCTAGAGAGCCGGGACAGGGCGCCTATGGCTACACCTTC; CDR3: CSAREPGQGAYGYTF
J: TRBJ2-1; size: many; V: TRBV20-1; D: TRBD1; DNA: TGCAGTGCTCCAAAGACAGGGGGCTCCTACAATGAGCAGTTCTTC; CDR3: CSAPKTGGSYNEQFF
J: TRBJ2-1; size: many; V: TRBV15; D: TRBD2; DNA: TGTGCCACCAGCAGCCTCCTAGCGGGGGCCTACAATGAGCAGTTCTTC; CDR3: CATSSLLAGAYNEQFF
J: TRBJ2-3; size: -; V: TRBV19; D: TRBD2; DNA: TGTGCCAGTAGTATTGGACTAGCGGGGGGAGATACGCAGTATTTT; CDR3: CASSIGLAGGDTQYF
J: TRBJ2-7; size: many; V: TRBV20-1; D: -; DNA: TGCAGTGCTAGAGTTGGCGGGAAGCCCTACGAGCAGTACTTC; CDR3: CSARVGGKPYEQYF
J: TRBJ2-5; size: many; V: TRBV11-1; D: TRBD1; DNA: TGTGCCAGCAGAACGAACAGGGGAATAGGGACCCAGTACTTC; CDR3: CASRTNRGIGTQYF
J: TRBJ2-1; size: many; V: TRBV7-9; D: TRBD2; DNA: TGTGCCAGCAGCTTAGATCTAGCGGGAGGGCCTGGGGATGAGCAGTTCTTC; CDR3: CASSLDLAGGPGDEQFF
J: TRBJ2-1; size: many; V: TRBV20-1; D: TRBD2; DNA: TGCAGTGCAAGGAGACCGGGGGGTGTCGAGCAGTTCTTC; CDR3: CSARRPGGVEQFF
J: TRBJ1-3; size: many; V: TRBV20-1; D: TRBD1; DNA: TGCAGTGCATCACGGACAGGTACCTCTGGAAACACCATATATTTT; CDR3: CSASRTGTSGNTIYF
J: TRBJ1-2; size: -; V: TRBV20-1; D: -; DNA: TGCAGTGCTGGCTACCGGGACCAGGGGTCTAACTATGGCTACACCTTC; CDR3: CSAGYRDQGSNYGYTF